Listed here is a single T cell receptor (beta chain). No antigen is known for it. This specimen comes from a study of identical twins. Study conclusions and caveats: Fewer insertions marked abundant cord blood beta clonotypes; young adult naive trended weakly, memory not at all.

Per the germline V gene, CDR1 is LGHDT and CDR2 is YNNKEL (reference sequence). CDR3 size: 13 residues. V was cut by 4 bases and J by 8 bases, with 14 bases left in between. MiXCR, applied by TCRdb to the 5' RACE reads, yields one record per CDR3 protein. This table has about 520,000 distinct CDR3 sequences, roughly a fifth appearing once. These data were likewise used in another study, on T cells expressing NK-cell markers. That work contributes: Serological testing identified seven of the eight sequenced donors as HCMV-seropositive and one as seronegative.

The chain has TRBV3-1 and TRBJ1-2; tentative D call: TRBD1 (6 bases). The source of this sequence is a woman between 18 and 29 years old in good health. Sequencing was carried out using CD4+ T cells sorted from blood. The CDR3 region is CASSPTGRSGYTF. In nucleotides, the CDR3 is TGTGCCAGCAGCCCCACAGGGCGGAGCGGCTACACCTTC.